What follows are 7 T cell receptor beta chains derived from one specimen sequenced in a study of cytomegalovirus exposure and HLA in healthy donors. The PCR ran on 60 Vbeta and 13 Jbeta primers. The data were produced by immunoSEQ multiplex PCR, yet TCRdb's version contains in-frame clones alone and is incomplete. The table includes about 200,000 clones, about 80% detected once. Material: PBMCs. The source is a woman aged 30 to 39 in good health and CMV-seronegative.

V is TRBV7-3 and J is TRBJ2-1, with 10 bases aligning to TRBD1. This CDR3 is 16 amino acids long. Per the germline V gene, CDR1 is SGHTA and CDR2 is FQGTGA. Unmatched junction bases numbered 2, after V lost 2 bases and J lost 1 base. The CDR3 bases are TGTGCCAGCAGCTTATCGGGACAGGGGTCCTACAATGAGCAGTTCTTC. Residues: CASSLSGQGSYNEQFF.

This clone was picked up a small number of times. V gene TRBV2 combines with J gene TRBJ2-7; TRBD2 might be the D (6 bases). The CDR3 has 15 residues. With 6 bases removed from V and 5 bases from J, the gap between germline ends came to 20 bases. Germline CDR1 SNHLY, CDR2 FYNNEI. The CDR3 nucleotides are TGTGCCAGCAGCCCTGAGGCGGGAATTGGACACGAGCAGTACTTC. Translated, it gives CASSPEAGIGHEQYF. The complete variable domain, with remaining parts taken from reference TRBV2 and TRBJ2-7, reads EPEVTQTPSHQVTQMGQEVILRCVPISNHLYFYWYRQILGQKVEFLVSFYNNEISEKSEIFDDQFSVERPDGSNFTLKIRSTKLEDSAMYFCASSPEAGIGHEQYFGPGTRLTVT.

The chain is built from TRBV18 and TRBJ1-2; D possibly corresponds to TRBD1 (5 bases). V was clipped by 2 bases and J by 6 bases, with 16 bases between them. From germline, CDR1 is KGHSH and CDR2 LQKENI. The CDR3 consists of 15 residues. The chain's CDR3 is CASSPKGSGGHGYTF. The CDR3 DNA follows: TGTGCCAGCTCACCAAAGGGATCCGGGGGACATGGCTACACCTTC.

This clone was counted only a few times. Here the CDR3 reads CASSQDSGLAGLEQFF. The CDR3 nucleotides read TGCGCCAGCAGCCAAGATTCTGGACTAGCGGGATTAGAGCAGTTCTTC. The chain combines TRBV4-1 with TRBJ2-1; 12 bases align to TRBD2. CDR1 is MGHRA and CDR2 is YSYEKL in the germline V gene. There are 16 residues in the CDR3. V shed 0 bases, J shed 10 bases, and the junction held 7 bases outside the gene matches.

This clone was seen only a few times. The V gene is TRBV5-1, the J gene TRBJ1-3; 7 nucleotides match TRBD1. The V segment lost 2 bases and the J segment 8 bases; nucleotides outside the gene matches: 7. The CDR3 runs to 14 residues. From germline, CDR1 is SGHRS and CDR2 YFSETQ. The CDR3 DNA reads as TGCGCCAGCAGCTTTGGACAGGTTGGGGACACCATATATTTT. It specifies CASSFGQVGDTIYF.

This clone was counted only a few times. The identical CDR3 is also encoded by other nucleotide sequences in the sample. DNA for the CDR3: TGTGCCAGCAGCGTATCAGTGAACACTGAAGCTTTCTTT. Amino acid sequence: CASSVSVNTEAFF. The chain has TRBV9 and TRBJ1-1; no clear D. V lost 1 base, J lost 0 bases, and 4 bases lay in between. The CDR3 runs 13 residues. In germline, CDR1 is SGDLS, CDR2 YYNGEE.

This clone was recorded a few times. The chain has TRBV5-5 and TRBJ2-5; TRBD1 is a possible D gene (6 bases). Trimming took off 4 bases at V and 2 bases at J, with 12 bases between the two ends. CDR1 and CDR2 from the germline V gene are SGHKS and YYEKEE (reference sequence). This CDR3 is 14 amino acids long. The chain's CDR3 is CASSLPGQQETQYF. The CDR3 nucleotides are TGTGCCAGCAGCCTACCGGGACAACAAGAGACCCAGTACTTC.